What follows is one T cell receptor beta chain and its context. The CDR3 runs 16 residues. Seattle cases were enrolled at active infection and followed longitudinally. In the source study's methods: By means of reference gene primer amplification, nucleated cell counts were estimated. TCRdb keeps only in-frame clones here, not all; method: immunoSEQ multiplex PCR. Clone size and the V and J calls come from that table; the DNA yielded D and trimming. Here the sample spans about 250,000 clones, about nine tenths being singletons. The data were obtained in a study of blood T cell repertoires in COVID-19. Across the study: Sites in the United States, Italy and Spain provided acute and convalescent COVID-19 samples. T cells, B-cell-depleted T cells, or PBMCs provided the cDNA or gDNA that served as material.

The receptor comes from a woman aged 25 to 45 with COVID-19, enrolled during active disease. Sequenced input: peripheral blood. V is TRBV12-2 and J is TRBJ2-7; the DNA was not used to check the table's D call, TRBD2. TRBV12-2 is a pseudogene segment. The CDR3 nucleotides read TGTGCAAGTCGCTTAGGAGAATGGCGGGAGTATTACGAGCAGTACGTC. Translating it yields CASRLGEWREYYEQYV.